A selection of T cell receptor beta chains follows, all from one sample in a study of T cell changes during pregnancy in multiple sclerosis. TCRdb's copy holds only in-frame clones and misses some; the assay was immunoSEQ multiplex PCR. The table lists about 41,000 clones, 90% to 95% of them singletons. The sample in question was CD8+ T cells from peripheral blood mononuclear cells, obtained in the third trimester of pregnancy. The origin of the receptors is a female donor with multiple sclerosis, enrolled in a pregnancy study. Each CDR3 is given with its conserved first and last residue. A D gene is named only where the DNA matches it firmly. Size tells how often a clone was seen (once, few, many) or the class of an expanded clone, and some rows leave it out.

abundance: NA
d_gene: TRBD1
v_gene: TRBV2
j_gene: TRBJ1-2
CDR3aa: CASRRTGSNYGYTF
CDR3nt: TGTGCCAGCAGACGGACAGGATCTAACTATGGCTACACCTTC

abundance: NA
d_gene: TRBD1
v_gene: TRBV19
j_gene: TRBJ1-1
CDR3aa: CASSVRQGAGTEAFF
CDR3nt: TGTGCCAGTAGTGTTCGACAGGGGGCGGGCACTGAAGCTTTCTTT

abundance: NA
d_gene: TRBD1
v_gene: TRBV6-5
j_gene: TRBJ1-6
CDR3aa: CASSYQTGDNSPLHF
CDR3nt: TGTGCCAGCAGTTACCAGACAGGGGATAATTCACCCCTCCACTTT

abundance: NA
d_gene: NA
v_gene: TRBV6-5
j_gene: TRBJ1-2
CDR3aa: CASNNGGLVGYTF
CDR3nt: TGTGCCAGCAACAACGGCGGCCTTGTTGGCTACACCTTC

abundance: once
d_gene: NA
v_gene: TRBV9
j_gene: TRBJ2-7
CDR3aa: CASSVGGEGYEQYF
CDR3nt: TGTGCCAGCAGCGTAGGAGGAGAGGGCTACGAGCAGTACTTC

abundance: NA
d_gene: TRBD2
v_gene: TRBV6-1
j_gene: TRBJ2-2
CDR3aa: CASRETSGSSGELFF
CDR3nt: TGTGCCAGCAGAGAGACTAGCGGGTCATCCGGGGAGCTGTTTTTT

abundance: NA
d_gene: NA
v_gene: TRBV30
j_gene: TRBJ1-2
CDR3aa: CAWGGDGYTF
CDR3nt: TGTGCCTGGGGGGGCGATGGCTACACCTTC

abundance: NA
d_gene: NA
v_gene: TRBV4-1
j_gene: TRBJ2-7
CDR3aa: CASSPQGDGFFAYEQYF
CDR3nt: TGCGCCAGCAGCCCACAGGGTGACGGATTTTTCGCGTACGAGCAGTACTTC

abundance: once
d_gene: NA
v_gene: TRBV30
j_gene: TRBJ2-5
CDR3aa: CAWSEEYQETQYF
CDR3nt: TGTGCCTGGAGTGAGGAGTACCAAGAGACCCAGTACTTC

abundance: NA
d_gene: TRBD1
v_gene: TRBV7-9
j_gene: TRBJ2-5
CDR3aa: CASQRGLEETQYF
CDR3nt: TGTGCCAGCCAGAGGGGGCTGGAAGAGACCCAGTACTTC

abundance: once
d_gene: NA
v_gene: TRBV15
j_gene: TRBJ2-7
CDR3aa: CATSREAAGLPYEQYF
CDR3nt: TGTGCCACCAGCAGAGAGGCAGCGGGCCTCCCTTACGAGCAGTACTTC

abundance: NA
d_gene: TRBD2
v_gene: TRBV30
j_gene: TRBJ2-7
CDR3aa: CAWRGLAGGSYEQYF
CDR3nt: TGTGCCTGGAGAGGACTAGCGGGGGGCTCCTACGAGCAGTACTTC

abundance: NA
d_gene: TRBD1
v_gene: TRBV4-3
j_gene: TRBJ2-2
CDR3aa: CASSQDRNRGPGELFF
CDR3nt: TGCGCCAGCAGCCAAGACAGGAACAGGGGGCCCGGGGAGCTGTTTTTT

abundance: NA
d_gene: NA
v_gene: TRBV7-9
j_gene: TRBJ2-1
CDR3aa: CASSLASLALGEQFF
CDR3nt: TGTGCCAGCAGCTTAGCGTCGTTAGCCCTAGGCGAGCAGTTCTTC

abundance: NA
d_gene: TRBD1
v_gene: TRBV4-3
j_gene: TRBJ2-7
CDR3aa: CASSQGVQGAYEQYF
CDR3nt: TGCGCCAGCAGCCAGGGCGTCCAGGGGGCCTACGAGCAGTACTTC

abundance: NA
d_gene: TRBD2
v_gene: TRBV7-2
j_gene: TRBJ2-1
CDR3aa: CASSTSGSSYNEQFF
CDR3nt: TGTGCCAGCAGTACTAGCGGGAGCTCCTACAATGAGCAGTTCTTC

abundance: once
d_gene: NA
v_gene: TRBV7-9
j_gene: TRBJ1-2
CDR3aa: CASSFAADGYTF
CDR3nt: TGTGCCAGCAGTTTTGCGGCCGATGGCTACACCTTC